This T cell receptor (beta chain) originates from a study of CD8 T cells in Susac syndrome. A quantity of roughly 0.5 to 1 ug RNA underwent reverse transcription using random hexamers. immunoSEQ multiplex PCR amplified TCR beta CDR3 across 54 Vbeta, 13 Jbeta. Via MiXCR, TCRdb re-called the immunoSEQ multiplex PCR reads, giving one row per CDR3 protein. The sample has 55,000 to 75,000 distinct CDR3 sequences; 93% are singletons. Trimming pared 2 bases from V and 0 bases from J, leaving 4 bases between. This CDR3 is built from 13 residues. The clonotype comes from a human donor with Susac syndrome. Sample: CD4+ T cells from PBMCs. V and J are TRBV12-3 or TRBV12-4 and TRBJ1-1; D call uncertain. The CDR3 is CASSLQMNTEAFF. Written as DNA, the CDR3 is TGTGCCAGCAGTTTACAGATGAACACTGAAGCTTTCTTT.